The present entry profiles one TCR beta chain with its context. In this sample, this clone turned up a few times. What this receptor recognizes is not known. No base qualities exist here, and no much larger clone lies one base off it. For CDR1 and CDR2, the germline V gene lists SGHNT and YENEEA. Its CDR3 holds 15 amino acids, cysteine through phenylalanine. Just the 45-base CDR3 DNA is kept, in frame starting at base 1. V is pared back by 1 base and J by 6 bases, with 16 bases lying between the germline termini. Another Seattle source contributed samples from volunteer blood donors who had recovered from COVID-19. Collaborating institutions collected whole blood in K2EDTA tubes following their own protocols. For TCRbeta analysis, collaborator samples were shipped as frozen whole blood, as isolated PBMCs, or as DNA extracted from either sample type. This record comes from a study of blood T cell repertoires in COVID-19 (dated by TCRdb to 2020 to 2021). With respect to the entire study: The collaborator samples originated in the United States, Italy and Spain and spanned the acute and convalescent phases of COVID-19. The material from the prospective study consisted of cDNA or gDNA derived from T cells, B-cell-depleted T cells, or PBMCs. The repertoires were made available in a free public database intended to serve as a resource for research on the immune response to SARS-CoV-2. Nearly every sample came with metadata listing a de-identified subject ID, COVID-19 status, age in years and sex. The samples were drawn from the first 160 participants of the ongoing ImmuneRACE study and from roughly 1,300 subjects provided by 6 global collaborators. Subjects who had been exposed to COVID-19, were actively infected with it, or had recovered from it provided the deeply sampled blood TCRbeta repertoires that made up the dataset. Where HLA class I and class II types were available, the types were taken from metadata supplied by the sample provider, not from assay-based typing.

What the study reported, not specific to this receptor: How much clinical and demographic metadata was included differed by source and by participant, and the metadata was provided uncurated.

TCRbeta CDR3 regions were amplified from genomic DNA using the immunoSEQ Assay, a bias-controlled multiplex PCR. In the original analysis: The number of nucleated cells in each sample was estimated from the amplification of reference gene primers within the assay. To quantify the absolute abundance of each unique TCRbeta CDR3 rearrangement, sequence reads were collapsed and filtered. For each sample, productive Simpson clonality was calculated as the square root of Simpson's diversity index over productive rearrangements. TCRdb mirrors the immuneACCESS table, restricted to in-frame sequences. Some clones are absent from its copies; in checked studies, under half trace to an unresolved V gene, and the reason for the others is unknown. The V and J calls and clone size were taken over from that table, and D and trimming were inferred from the DNA. Counted in this sample were roughly 160,000 clones; 88% of them appeared once. Roughly 2% of the sample is in the top ten clones.

The sequencing input was peripheral blood. The TCR comes from a man between 50 and 59 years old who had recovered from COVID-19. The chain is encoded by TRBV11-3 joined to TRBJ2-7; TRBD1 is a weak D gene call, 5 bases matching. This receptor has the CDR3 CASSLAGPDLFEQYF. The nucleotides read TGTGCCAGCAGCTTAGCAGGGCCGGATCTGTTCGAGCAGTACTTC.